This is a list of T cell receptor beta chains from one sample in a study of spatial heterogeneity in lung cancer. TCRdb recomputed calls from the 5' RACE reads with MiXCR, one row per CDR3 protein. The repertoire holds tens of thousands of distinct CDR3 sequences, with roughly 8.7% as singletons. The sequences come from PBMCs, collected at surgery. These receptor sequences come from a male donor with early-stage non-small cell lung cancer. Each CDR3 is given with its conserved first and last residue.

>TRBV7-2|14|TRBJ2-3
CATKDRASTDTQYF
>TRBV15|13|TRBJ1-2
CATSRGTEGDYTF
>TRBV19|13|TRBJ2-7
CASSIGQGGEQYF
>TRBV29-1|13|TRBJ2-5
CSAGQGRGETQYF
>TRBV6-2/TRBV6-3|14|TRBJ2-5
CASRPRGGEETQYF
>TRBV5-1|13|TRBJ2-7
CASSHGQGYEQYF
>TRBV29-1|13|TRBJ1-1
CSVDWGLNTEAFF
>TRBV5-1|16|TRBJ2-6
CASSLRAGSGANVLTF
>TRBV13|15|TRBJ2-2
CASSLEPRNTGELFF
>TRBV10-2|15|TRBJ2-5
CASSFTSGLGETQYF
>TRBV7-7|13|TRBJ2-2
CASSLDRTGELFF
>TRBV20-1|14|TRBJ1-1
CSATPGQGGGRAFF
>TRBV7-9|15|TRBJ1-5
CASSLEGAGNQPQHF
>TRBV12-3/TRBV12-4|15|TRBJ1-2
CASSFPYRLNYGYTF
>TRBV18|15|TRBJ1-5
CASSRGTGVNQPQHF
>TRBV5-1|13|TRBJ1-5
CASSFDSNQPQHF
>TRBV5-4|16|TRBJ1-1
CASSSHRSGRGTEAFF
>TRBV7-7|13|TRBJ2-3
CASSFRLADTQYF
>TRBV6-5|14|TRBJ2-7
CASSYSDREYEQYF
>TRBV28|13|TRBJ2-6
CASSHPGANVLTF
>TRBV5-1|13|TRBJ2-1
CASRLRAYNEQFF
>TRBV5-1|14|TRBJ1-1
CASSGGHGVSEAFF
>TRBV6-1|15|TRBJ2-1
CASSITSGSYNEQFF
>TRBV27|17|TRBJ1-1
CASSLSRWDRGSRGAFF
>TRBV29-1|12|TRBJ2-1
CSGRDRYNEQFF
>TRBV5-1|14|TRBJ2-7
CASSVDGPSYEQYF
>TRBV12-3/TRBV12-4|12|TRBJ2-4
CASSLAKNIQYF
>TRBV20-1|17|TRBJ1-5
CSARDAALGQINQPQHF
>TRBV4-2|16|TRBJ2-2
CASSQPGTSNTGELFF
>TRBV4-2|14|TRBJ2-7
CASSQAGEAGEQYF
>TRBV29-1|15|TRBJ2-5
CSGVGLAGAMETQYF
>TRBV7-9|14|TRBJ2-7
CASSPKGQTYEQYF
>TRBV7-2|15|TRBJ1-3
CASSLRGQKGNTIYF
>TRBV5-1|11|TRBJ2-3
CASRETDTQYF
>TRBV3-1|12|TRBJ2-5
CASSQVSETQYF
>TRBV7-9|15|TRBJ2-3
CASSRTSDFTDTQYF